The 2 T cell receptor beta chains presented below share a single source sample, sequenced in a study of radiation and T cells in renal cell carcinoma (dated by TCRdb to 2018 to 2021). Explained via the paper, the time point label denotes: tumor resected at nephrectomy. Interpreted using the paper, the treatment or condition label stands for: treatment-naive control, cytoreductive nephrectomy. The library came from the immunoSEQ multiplex PCR assay. TCRdb stores this immuneACCESS table with in-frame sequences only. Part of the clones is absent; in the studies checked, under half of the shortfall reflects unresolved V genes, and no reason is known for the rest. Present in this sample are approximately 16,000 clones, approximately 58% of which were seen just once. The ten largest clones add up to roughly 8.7% of the sample. The source material was tumor tissue, sampled from a patient whose treatment was nephrectomy without radiotherapy. Source of these receptors: a man in his forties or fifties with renal cell carcinoma.

This chain connects TRBV5-1 to TRBJ1-5, with a weak D call TRBD1 (5 bases). The CDR3 spans 15 residues. Trimming removed 0 bases from V and 3 bases from J, with 10 bases in between. The V gene's germline CDR1 is SGHRS and CDR2 YFSETQ. The CDR3: CASSLEGPHNQPQHF. CDR3 bases: TGCGCCAGCAGCTTGGAGGGACCGCACAATCAGCCCCAGCATTTT.

V and J are TRBV30 and TRBJ2-6; D call uncertain. Trimming left V 7 bases short and J 2 bases short, with 18 bases between. The CDR3 spans 16 residues. CDR1 is GTSNPN and CDR2 is SVGIG in the germline V gene (reference sequence). DNA of the CDR3: TGTGCCTACGGGCCCTCCTTTTTCCCTGGGGCCAACGTCCTGACTTTC. Its translation: CAYGPSFFPGANVLTF.